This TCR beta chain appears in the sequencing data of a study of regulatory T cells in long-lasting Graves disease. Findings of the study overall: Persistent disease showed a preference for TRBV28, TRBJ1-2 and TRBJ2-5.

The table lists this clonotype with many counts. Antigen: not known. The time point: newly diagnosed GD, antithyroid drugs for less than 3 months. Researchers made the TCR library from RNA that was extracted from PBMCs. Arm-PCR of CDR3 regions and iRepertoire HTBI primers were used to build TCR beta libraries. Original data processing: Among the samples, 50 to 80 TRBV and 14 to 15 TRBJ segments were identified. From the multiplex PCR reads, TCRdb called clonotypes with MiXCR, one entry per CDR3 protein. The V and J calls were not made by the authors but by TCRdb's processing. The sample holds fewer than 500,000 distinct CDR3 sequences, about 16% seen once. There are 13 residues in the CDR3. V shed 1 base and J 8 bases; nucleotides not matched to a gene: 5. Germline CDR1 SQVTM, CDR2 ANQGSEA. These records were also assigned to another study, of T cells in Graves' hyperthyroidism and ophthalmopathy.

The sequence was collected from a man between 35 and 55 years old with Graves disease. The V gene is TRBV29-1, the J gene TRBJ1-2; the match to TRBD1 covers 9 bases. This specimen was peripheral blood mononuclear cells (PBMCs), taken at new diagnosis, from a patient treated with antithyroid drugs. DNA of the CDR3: TGCAGCGTTGAAGCCGGGACAGGGAGAGGCTACACCTTC. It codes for CSVEAGTGRGYTF. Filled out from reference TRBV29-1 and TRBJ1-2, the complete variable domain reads SAVISQKPSRDICQRGTSLTIQCQVDSQVTMMFWYRQQPGQSLTLIATANQGSEATYESGFVIDKFPISRPNLTFSTLTVSNMSPEDSSIYLCSVEAGTGRGYTFGSGTRLTVV.